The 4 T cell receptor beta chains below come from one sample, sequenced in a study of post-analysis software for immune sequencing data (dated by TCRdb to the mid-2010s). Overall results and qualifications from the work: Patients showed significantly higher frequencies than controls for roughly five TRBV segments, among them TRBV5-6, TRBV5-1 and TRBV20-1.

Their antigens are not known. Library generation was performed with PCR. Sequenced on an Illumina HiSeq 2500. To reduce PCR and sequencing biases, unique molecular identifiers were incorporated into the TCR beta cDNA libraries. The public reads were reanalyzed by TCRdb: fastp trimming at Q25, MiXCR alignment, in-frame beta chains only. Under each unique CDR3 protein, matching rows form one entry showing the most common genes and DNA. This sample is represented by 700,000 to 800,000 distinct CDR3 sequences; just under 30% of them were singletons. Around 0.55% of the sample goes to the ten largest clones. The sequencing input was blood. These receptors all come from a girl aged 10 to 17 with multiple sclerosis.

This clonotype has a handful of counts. CDR3 in amino acids: CAISRGQGSSYEQYF. CDR3 coding DNA: TGTGCCATCAGCAGGGGACAGGGGAGCTCCTACGAGCAGTACTTC. The chain couples TRBV10-3 to TRBJ2-7; TRBD1 agrees at 10 bases. The length of the CDR3 is 15 residues. CDR1 and CDR2 (germline): ENHRY, SYGVKD. Germline trimming cut 6 bases from V and 0 bases from J; bases unmatched to any gene: 5.

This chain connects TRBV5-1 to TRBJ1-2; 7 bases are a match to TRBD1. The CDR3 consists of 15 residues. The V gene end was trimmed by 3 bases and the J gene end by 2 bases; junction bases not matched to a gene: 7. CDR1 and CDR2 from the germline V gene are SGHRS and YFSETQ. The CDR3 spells CASSYGQAPNYGYTF. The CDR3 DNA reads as TGCGCCAGCAGCTACGGACAGGCCCCAAACTATGGCTACACCTTC.

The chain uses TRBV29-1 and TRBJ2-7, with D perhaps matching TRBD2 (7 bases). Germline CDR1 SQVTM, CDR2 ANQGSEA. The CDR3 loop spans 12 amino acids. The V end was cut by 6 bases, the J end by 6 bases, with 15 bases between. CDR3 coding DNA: TGCAGCGTGAGAGGGGGGGGAGCCGAGCAGTACTTC. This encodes CSVRGGGAEQYF.

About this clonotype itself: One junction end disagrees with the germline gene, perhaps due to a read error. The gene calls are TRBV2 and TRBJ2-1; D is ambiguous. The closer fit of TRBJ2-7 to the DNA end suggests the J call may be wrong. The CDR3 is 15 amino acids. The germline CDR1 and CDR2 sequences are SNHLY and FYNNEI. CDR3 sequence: CASTEGPPPYNEQYF. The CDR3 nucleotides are TGTGCCAGCACTGAAGGACCCCCGCCCTACAATGAGCAGTACTTC.